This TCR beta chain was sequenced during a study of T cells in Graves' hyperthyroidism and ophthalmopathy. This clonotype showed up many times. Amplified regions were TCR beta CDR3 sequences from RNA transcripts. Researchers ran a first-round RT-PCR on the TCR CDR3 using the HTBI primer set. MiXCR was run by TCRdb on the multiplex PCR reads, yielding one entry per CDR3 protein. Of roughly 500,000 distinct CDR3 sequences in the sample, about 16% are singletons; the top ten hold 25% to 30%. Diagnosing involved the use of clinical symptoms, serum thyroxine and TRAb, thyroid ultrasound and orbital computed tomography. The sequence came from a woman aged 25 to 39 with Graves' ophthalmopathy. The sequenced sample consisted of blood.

CDR3 sequence reads: CAWRSGLSNSPLHF. CDR3 sequence (DNA): TGTGCCTGGAGGTCGGGACTGTCGAATTCACCCCTCCACTTT. The chain recombines TRBV30 with TRBJ1-6; D possibly corresponds to TRBD1 (5 bases). The CDR3 runs 14 residues. V was trimmed by 3 bases and J by 7 bases, leaving 13 bases between them. CDR1 and CDR2 from the germline V gene are GTSNPN and SVGIG (reference sequence).